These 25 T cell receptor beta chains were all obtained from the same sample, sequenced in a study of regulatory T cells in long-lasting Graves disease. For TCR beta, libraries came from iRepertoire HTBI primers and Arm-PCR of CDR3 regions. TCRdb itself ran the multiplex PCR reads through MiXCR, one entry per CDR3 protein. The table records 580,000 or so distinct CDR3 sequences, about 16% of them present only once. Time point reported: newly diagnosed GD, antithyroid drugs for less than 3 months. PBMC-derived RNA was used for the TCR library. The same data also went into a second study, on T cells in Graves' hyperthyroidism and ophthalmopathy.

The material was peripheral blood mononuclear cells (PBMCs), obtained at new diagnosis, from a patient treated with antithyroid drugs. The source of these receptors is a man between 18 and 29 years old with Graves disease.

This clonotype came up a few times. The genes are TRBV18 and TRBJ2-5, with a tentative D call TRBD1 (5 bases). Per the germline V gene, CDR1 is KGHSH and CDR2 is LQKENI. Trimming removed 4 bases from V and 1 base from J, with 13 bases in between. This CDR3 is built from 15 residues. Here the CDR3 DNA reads TGTGCCAGCTCACGCGACGGACATATCCAAGAGACCCAGTACTTC. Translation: CASSRDGHIQETQYF.

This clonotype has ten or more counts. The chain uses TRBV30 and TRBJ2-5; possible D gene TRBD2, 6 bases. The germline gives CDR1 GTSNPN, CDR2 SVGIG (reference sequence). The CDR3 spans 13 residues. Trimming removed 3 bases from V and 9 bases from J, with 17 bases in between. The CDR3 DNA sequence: TGTGCCTGGAGGGCATCGGGACTTCTGGCCCAGTACTTC. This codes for CAWRASGLLAQYF.

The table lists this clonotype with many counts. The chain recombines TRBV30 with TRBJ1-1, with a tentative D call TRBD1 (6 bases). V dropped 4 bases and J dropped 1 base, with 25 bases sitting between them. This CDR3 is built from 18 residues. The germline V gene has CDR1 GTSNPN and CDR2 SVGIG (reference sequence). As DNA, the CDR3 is TGTGCCTGGAACGACAACCCCACCGAACGACAGGAGAACACTGAAGCTTTCTTT. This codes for CAWNDNPTERQENTEAFF.

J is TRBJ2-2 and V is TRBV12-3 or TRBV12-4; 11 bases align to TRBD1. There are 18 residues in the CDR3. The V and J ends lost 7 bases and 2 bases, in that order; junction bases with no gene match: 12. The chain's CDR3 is CASNTDRGRMKNTGELFF. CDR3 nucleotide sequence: TGTGCCAGCAATACGGACAGGGGGCGCATGAAAAACACCGGGGAGCTGTTTTTT.

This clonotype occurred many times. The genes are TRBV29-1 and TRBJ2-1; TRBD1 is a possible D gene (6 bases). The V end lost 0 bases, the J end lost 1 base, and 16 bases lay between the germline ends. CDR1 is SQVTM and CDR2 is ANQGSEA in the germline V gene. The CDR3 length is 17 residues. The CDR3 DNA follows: TGCAGCGTTGAAGATCTCCGGACAGACCTTTCCTACAATGAGCAGTTCTTC. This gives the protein CSVEDLRTDLSYNEQFF.

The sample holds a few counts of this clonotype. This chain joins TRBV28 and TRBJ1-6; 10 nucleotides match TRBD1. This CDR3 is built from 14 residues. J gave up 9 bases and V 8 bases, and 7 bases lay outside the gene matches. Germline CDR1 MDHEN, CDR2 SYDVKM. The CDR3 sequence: CASRRDRGFSPLHF. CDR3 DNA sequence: TGTGCCAGCCGAAGGGACAGGGGTTTTTCACCCCTCCACTTT.

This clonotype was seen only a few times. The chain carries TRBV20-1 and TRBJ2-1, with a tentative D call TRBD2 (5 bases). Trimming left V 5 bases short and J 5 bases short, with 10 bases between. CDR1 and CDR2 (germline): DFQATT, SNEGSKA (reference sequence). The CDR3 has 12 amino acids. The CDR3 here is CSASGNNNEQFF. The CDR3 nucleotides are TGCAGTGCTTCCGGGAACAACAATGAGCAGTTCTTC.

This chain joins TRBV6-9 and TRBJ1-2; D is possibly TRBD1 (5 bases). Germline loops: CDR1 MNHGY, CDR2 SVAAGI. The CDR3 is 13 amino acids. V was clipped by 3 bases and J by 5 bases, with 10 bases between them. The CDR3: CASSYRRGYGYTF. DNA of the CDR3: TGTGCCAGCAGTTACCGCCGGGGGTATGGCTACACCTTC.

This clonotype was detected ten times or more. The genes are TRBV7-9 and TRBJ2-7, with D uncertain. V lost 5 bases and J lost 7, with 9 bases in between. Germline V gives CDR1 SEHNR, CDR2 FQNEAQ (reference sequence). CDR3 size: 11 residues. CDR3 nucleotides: TGTGCCAGCAGCCCGAACTTGGAGCAGTACTTC. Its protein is CASSPNLEQYF.

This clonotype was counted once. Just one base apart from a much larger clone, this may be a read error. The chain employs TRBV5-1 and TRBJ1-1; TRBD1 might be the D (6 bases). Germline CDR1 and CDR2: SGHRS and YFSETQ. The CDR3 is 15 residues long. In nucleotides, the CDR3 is TGCGCCTGCAGCCGATTGGGGGCAGGGAACACTGAAGCTTTCTTT. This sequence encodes CACSRLGAGNTEAFF.

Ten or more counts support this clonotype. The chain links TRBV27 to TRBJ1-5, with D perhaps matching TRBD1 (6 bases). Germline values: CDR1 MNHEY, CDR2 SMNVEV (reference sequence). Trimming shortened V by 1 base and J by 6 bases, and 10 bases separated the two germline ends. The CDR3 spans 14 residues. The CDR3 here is CASSLWGAGQPQHF. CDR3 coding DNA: TGTGCCAGCAGTTTATGGGGGGCGGGTCAGCCCCAGCATTTT.

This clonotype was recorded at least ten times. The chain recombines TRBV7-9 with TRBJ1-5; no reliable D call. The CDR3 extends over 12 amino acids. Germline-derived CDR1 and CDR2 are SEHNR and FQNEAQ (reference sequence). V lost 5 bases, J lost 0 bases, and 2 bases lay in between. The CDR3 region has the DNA TGTGCCAGCAGCCATAGCAATCAGCCCCAGCATTTT. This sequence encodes CASSHSNQPQHF. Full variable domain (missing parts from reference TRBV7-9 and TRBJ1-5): DTGVSQNPRHKITKRGQNVTFRCDPISEHNRLYWYRQTLGQGPEFLTYFQNEAQLEKSRLLSDRFSAERPKGSFSTLEIQRTEQGDSAMYLCASSHSNQPQHFGDGTRLSIL.

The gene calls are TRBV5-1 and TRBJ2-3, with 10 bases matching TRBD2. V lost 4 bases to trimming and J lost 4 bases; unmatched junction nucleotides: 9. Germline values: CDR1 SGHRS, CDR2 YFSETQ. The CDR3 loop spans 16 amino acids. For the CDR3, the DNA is TGCGCCAGCAGCGCCATGCTAGCGGGAGTTGCAGATACGCAGTATTTT. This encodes CASSAMLAGVADTQYF.

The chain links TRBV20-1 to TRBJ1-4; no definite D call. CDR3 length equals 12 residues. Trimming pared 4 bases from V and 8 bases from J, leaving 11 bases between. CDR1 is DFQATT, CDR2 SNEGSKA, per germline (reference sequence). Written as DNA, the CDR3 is TGCAGTGCTACCTGGGGTGAGGAAAAACTGTTTTTT. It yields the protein CSATWGEEKLFF.

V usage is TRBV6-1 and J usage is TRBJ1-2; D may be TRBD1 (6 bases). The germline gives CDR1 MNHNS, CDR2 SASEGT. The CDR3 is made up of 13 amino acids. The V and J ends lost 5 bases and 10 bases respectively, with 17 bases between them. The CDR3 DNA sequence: TGTGCCAGCAGTCCCATCCAGGGGACGGTCTACACCTTC. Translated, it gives CASSPIQGTVYTF.

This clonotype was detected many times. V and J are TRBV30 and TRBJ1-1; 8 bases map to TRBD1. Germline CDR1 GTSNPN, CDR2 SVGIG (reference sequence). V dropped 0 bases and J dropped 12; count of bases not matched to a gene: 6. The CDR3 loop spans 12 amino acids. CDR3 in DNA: TGTGCCTGGAGTGTGTTGGGACAGGCACCTTTCTTT. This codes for CAWSVLGQAPFF.

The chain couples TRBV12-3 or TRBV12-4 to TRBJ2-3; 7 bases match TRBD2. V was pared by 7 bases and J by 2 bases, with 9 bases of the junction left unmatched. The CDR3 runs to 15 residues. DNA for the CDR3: TGTGCCAGCACTACCTCTAGCGGTTACACAGATACGCAGTATTTT. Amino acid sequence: CASTTSSGYTDTQYF.

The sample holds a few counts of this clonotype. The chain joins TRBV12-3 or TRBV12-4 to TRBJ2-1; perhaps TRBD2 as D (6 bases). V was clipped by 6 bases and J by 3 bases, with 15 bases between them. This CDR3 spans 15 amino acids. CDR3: CASRVRLDYYNEQFF. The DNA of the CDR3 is TGTGCCAGCAGGGTCAGACTGGACTACTACAATGAGCAGTTCTTC.

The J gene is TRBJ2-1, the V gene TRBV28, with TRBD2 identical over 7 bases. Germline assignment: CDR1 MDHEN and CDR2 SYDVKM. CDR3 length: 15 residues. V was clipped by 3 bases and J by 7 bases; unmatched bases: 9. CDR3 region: CASSFPAGSPNEQFF. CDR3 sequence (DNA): TGTGCCAGCAGTTTCCCAGCGGGAAGTCCAAATGAGCAGTTCTTC.

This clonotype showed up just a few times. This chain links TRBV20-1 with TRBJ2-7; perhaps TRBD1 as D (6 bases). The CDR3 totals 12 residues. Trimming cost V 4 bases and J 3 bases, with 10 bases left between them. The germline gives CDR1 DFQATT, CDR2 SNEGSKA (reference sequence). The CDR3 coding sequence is TGCAGTGCTAATCCGGACAGCTACGAGCAGTACTTC. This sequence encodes CSANPDSYEQYF.

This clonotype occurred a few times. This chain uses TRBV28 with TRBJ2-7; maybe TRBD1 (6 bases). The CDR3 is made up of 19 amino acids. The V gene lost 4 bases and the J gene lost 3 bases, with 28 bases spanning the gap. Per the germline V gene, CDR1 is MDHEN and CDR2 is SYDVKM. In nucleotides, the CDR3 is TGTGCCAGCAGTTCCATATATATAGCCCAGGGGTCTGTGAGCTACGAGCAGTACTTC. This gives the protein CASSSIYIAQGSVSYEQYF.

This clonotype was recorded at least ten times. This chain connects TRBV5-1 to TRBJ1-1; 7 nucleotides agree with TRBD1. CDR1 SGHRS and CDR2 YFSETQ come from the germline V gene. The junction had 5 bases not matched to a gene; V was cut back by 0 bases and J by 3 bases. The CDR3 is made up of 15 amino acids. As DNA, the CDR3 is TGCGCCAGCAGCTTGGGAGACAGGGTGTACACTGAAGCTTTCTTT. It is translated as CASSLGDRVYTEAFF.

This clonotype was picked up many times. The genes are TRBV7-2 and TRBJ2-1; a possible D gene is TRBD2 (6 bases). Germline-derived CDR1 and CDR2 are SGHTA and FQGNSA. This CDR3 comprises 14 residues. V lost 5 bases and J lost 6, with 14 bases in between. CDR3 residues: CASSPSRGGNEQFF. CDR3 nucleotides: TGTGCCAGCAGCCCCAGTAGGGGAGGCAATGAGCAGTTCTTC.

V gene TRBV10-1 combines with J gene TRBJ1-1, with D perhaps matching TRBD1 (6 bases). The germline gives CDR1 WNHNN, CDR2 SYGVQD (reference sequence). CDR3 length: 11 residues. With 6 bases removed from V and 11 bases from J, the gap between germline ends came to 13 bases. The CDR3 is CASSAGAGAFF. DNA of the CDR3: TGCGCCAGCAGCGCAGGGGCGGGCGCTTTCTTT.

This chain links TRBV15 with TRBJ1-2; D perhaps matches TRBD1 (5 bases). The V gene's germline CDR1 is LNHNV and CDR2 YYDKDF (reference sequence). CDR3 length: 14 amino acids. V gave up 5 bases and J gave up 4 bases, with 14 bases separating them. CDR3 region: CATSQGRESYGYTF. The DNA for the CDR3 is TGTGCCACCAGCCAGGGACGCGAGTCCTATGGCTACACCTTC.